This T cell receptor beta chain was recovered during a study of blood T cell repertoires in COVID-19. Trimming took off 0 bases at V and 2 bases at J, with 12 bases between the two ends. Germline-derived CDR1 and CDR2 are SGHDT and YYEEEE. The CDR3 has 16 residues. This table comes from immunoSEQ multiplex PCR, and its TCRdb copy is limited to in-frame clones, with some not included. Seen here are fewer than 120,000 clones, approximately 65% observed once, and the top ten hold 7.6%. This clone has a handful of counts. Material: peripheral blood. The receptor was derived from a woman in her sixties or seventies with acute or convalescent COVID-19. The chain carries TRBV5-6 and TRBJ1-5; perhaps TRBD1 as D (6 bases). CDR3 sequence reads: CASSLGPGGRNQPQHF. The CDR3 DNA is TGTGCCAGCAGCTTGGGGCCCGGGGGGCGCAATCAGCCCCAGCATTTT.